This TCR beta chain was captured in a study of cytomegalovirus exposure and HLA in healthy donors. On the study more broadly: As released early, the data held 80 million to 90 million unique TCRs from HLA-typed donors.

With 0 bases removed from V and 2 bases from J, the gap between germline ends came to 6 bases. Germline CDR1 and CDR2: SGHDT and YYEEEE. The CDR3 length is 15 residues. Likely unrecorded immune exposures existed in these nominally healthy donors. The PCR used 60 Vbeta and 13 Jbeta primers. Method: immunoSEQ multiplex PCR; TCRdb's copy keeps in-frame clones and lacks some. Among roughly 100,000 clones listed, roughly 82% were seen once. This receptor was identified in a middle-aged man in good health and CMV-seronegative. The chain is built from TRBV5-6 and TRBJ2-6, with D unclear. Sample: PBMCs. As DNA, the CDR3 is TGTGCCAGCAGCTTGGAGCCGACTGGGGCCAACGTCCTGACTTTC. This codes for CASSLEPTGANVLTF.